This T cell receptor beta chain was retrieved from a study of blood T cell repertoires in COVID-19. About the research overall: The samples span acute and convalescent COVID-19 from the United States, Italy and Spain.

Method: immunoSEQ multiplex PCR; TCRdb's copy keeps in-frame clones and lacks some. The sample records approximately 220,000 clones, roughly 84% being singletons. The receptor comes from a woman in her 40s who had recovered from COVID-19. Material: PBMCs or T cells enriched from blood (not recorded which).

CDR3 sequence: CSVDQYTEAFF. CDR3 coding DNA: TGCAGCGTTGACCAATACACTGAAGCTTTCTTT. The V gene is TRBV29-1, the J gene TRBJ1-1, with D uncertain. CDR1 is SQVTM and CDR2 is ANQGSEA in the germline V gene. V lost 3 bases and J 3 bases, leaving 5 bases between the germline ends. This CDR3 region has 11 residues.